The T cell receptor beta chain described here comes from a study of blood T cell repertoires in COVID-19. Across the study: From the United States, Italy and Spain came samples of acute and convalescent COVID-19. Nucleic acid was either cDNA or gDNA, and it came from T cells, B-cell-depleted T cells, or PBMCs.

Seattle patients were enrolled during active infection and followed longitudinally. The repertoire was sequenced with immunoSEQ multiplex PCR; TCRdb's copy has only in-frame clones and lacks some. Among around 63,000 clones listed, roughly nine tenths were seen once. J gave up 2 bases and V 10 bases, and 7 bases lay outside the gene matches. The CDR3 is made up of 13 amino acids. The V gene is TRBV12-3 or TRBV12-4, the J gene TRBJ2-7, with 8 bases lining up with TRBD1. The clonotype was recovered from a woman aged 55-70 years with COVID-19, enrolled during active disease. Sequenced input: peripheral blood. The CDR3: CATSGQGPYEQYF. For the CDR3, the DNA is TGTGCCACCTCTGGACAGGGACCCTACGAGCAGTACTTC.